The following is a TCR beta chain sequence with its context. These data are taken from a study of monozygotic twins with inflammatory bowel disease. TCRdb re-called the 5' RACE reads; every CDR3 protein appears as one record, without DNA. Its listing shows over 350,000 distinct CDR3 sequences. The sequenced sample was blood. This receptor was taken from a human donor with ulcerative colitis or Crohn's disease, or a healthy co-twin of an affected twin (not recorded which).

The CDR3 loop is CASSQRTGEQYF. The rearrangement joins TRBV3-1 to TRBJ2-3; TCRdb lists TRBD1, though no DNA is available to test this call. Germline V gene lookup returns CDR1 LGHDT and CDR2 YNNKEL (reference sequence). The CDR3 runs 12 residues.